These T cell receptor beta chains were read from a single sample in a study of blood T cell repertoires in COVID-19. The repertoire was sequenced with immunoSEQ multiplex PCR; TCRdb's copy has only in-frame clones and lacks some. In the table there are fewer than 300,000 clones, over 75% of which are singletons. Sequencing used peripheral blood. These receptors came from a human donor in a cohort sampled during active COVID-19. Each CDR3 is given with its conserved first and last residue.

V gene	CDR3 protein
TRBV5-5	CASSPMTSGRARLPDTQYF
TRBV5-1	CASSASGDVAGETQYF
TRBV7-2	CASSLVIPSSGNTIYF
TRBV7-3	CASSLTRESTDTQYF
TRBV15	CATSRDRARRDEQYF
TRBV12-5	CASGSGGRIYEQYF
TRBV28	CATSAWTSMGDTQYF
TRBV7-2	CASSPPYQGGSQPQHF
TRBV7-9	CASSPPRSSGRIWHEQYF
TRBV28	CASRSDRVQNSPLHF
TRBV18	CASSLGSGTGDQPQHF
TRBV2	CASSPSGLDEQYF
TRBV5-1	CASSATGGPENIQYF
TRBV7-9	CASSRGLGAISYNEQFF
TRBV6-5	CASHDTGYKETQYF
TRBV2	CASSESAGTYFGTIYF
TRBV6-5	CASHTQGYRETQYF
TRBV6-5	CASSPTTNTEAFF
TRBV30	CAWSTRTSGSFETQYF
TRBV19	CASSMAGVSTEAFF
TRBV3-1/TRBV3-2	CASSQGLGDNEQFF
TRBV7-9	CASSIRGGSGYGYTF
TRBV18	CASSPRAGEGTDTQYF
TRBV6-2/TRBV6-3	CASSYAGVGSETQYF
TRBV7-9	CASSFGGAAVF
TRBV11-2	CASSLVGGNSGLGEQFF
TRBV10-3	CAIWREGQSEQYF
TRBV19	CASRSPGTSGETQYF
TRBV5-1	CASSLEAEGEQFF
TRBV19	CASSIGRGYNYGYTF
TRBV24-1	CATRSLSDTDTQYF
TRBV15	CATSRQREQPQHF